This T cell receptor (beta chain) derives from a study of CXCR3-negative and CXCR3-positive naive CD8 T cells (dated by TCRdb to the late 2010s). Describing the broader study: In total, 130 million to 150 million TRB reads were obtained, which works out to roughly 1.5 +/- 0.3 million reads per library. The diversity and physicochemical repertoire analyses included 11 donors pooled from two independent experiments. The TRBV-TRBJ cluster analysis covered naive subsets from five or six donors and memory cells from 3 donors. What the authors observed across the whole study: Because surface CD5, which has been linked to self-reactivity in mice, was comparable between naive subsets, TCR interaction strength was also inferred from TRB CDR3 physicochemical properties. Both naive subsets had comparably high repertoire diversity, while memory CD8+ T cells had much lower repertoire diversity. TRB CDR3s from CXCR3-positive naive cells showed higher hydrophobicity (lower Kidera factor 4), lower energy, and higher strength and volume indices than CXCR3-negative naive cells. Similar TRBV-TRBJ usage was shown by naive CXCR3-negative and CXCR3-positive cells from the same donor, whereas distinct patterns were shown by memory cells. Freshly isolated PBMCs were used for most assays because CXCR3 expression partially decreased after cryopreservation.

Each CD8+ T cell subset was flow-sorted in triplicate, with about 320,000 cells per subset placed directly into RLT lysis buffer. Naive CD8+ T cells were defined stringently as CD45RO-CCR7+CD27+CD95- to exclude memory contaminants. Standard density gradient centrifugation was used to isolate peripheral blood mononuclear cells from buffy coats. A FACSAria III was used to flow-sort naive CD8+ T cells into CXCR3-negative and CXCR3-positive populations. Total RNA was extracted from sorted cells with an RNeasy Mini Kit. This sample was sequenced with a NextSeq 550. The Human TCR Profiling Kit (MiLaboratory) was used to prepare UMI-labeled 5' RACE TRB cDNA libraries. cDNA synthesis used the entire amount of extracted RNA, and PCR amplification then used the entire amount of cDNA produced. Libraries were prepared in parallel with an identical number of PCR cycles. As for the original processing: With a requirement of at least two reads per UMI, MIGEC and MiXCR extracted about 50,000 +/- 10,000 unique UMI-labeled TRB cDNA molecules per library. Each library averaged roughly 40,000 +/- 10,000 functional in-frame TRB CDR3 nucleotide clonotypes without stop codons. After downsampling to 5000 UMI-labeled TRB molecules per sample, diversity metrics such as normalized Shannon-Wiener and Chao1 were calculated in VDJtools. VDJtools was used to calculate clonotype-size-weighted physicochemical properties of the central five CDR3 residues, namely interaction energy, strength, volume and Kidera factor 4. TCRdb reprocessed the reads, so every CDR3 protein sequence counts as one entry and DNA is not shown. It is TCRdb's table, rather than the study itself, that gives the V and J calls and clone size. The table for this sample records some 130,000 distinct CDR3 sequences. Roughly 0.6% of the sample belongs to the ten largest clones.

Remarks on this clonotype: Its binding antigen is unknown.

Reading from cysteine to phenylalanine, the CDR3 counts 14 amino acids. No DNA is recorded. The specimen was naive CXCR3+ CD8+ T cells from blood. Read against the paper, the sample's cell subset or site label means: CD45RO-CCR7+CD27+CD95- naive CD8+ T cells expressing CXCR3 (TNR3+). The V and J segments used are TRBV12-3 or TRBV12-4 and TRBJ2-7; TCRdb picks TRBD1, but there is no DNA to check that call. The clonotype comes from a human donor in good health. Some clones in this sample may be carry-over from other donors' samples. The CDR3 region has the sequence CASRPTAGASEQYF.